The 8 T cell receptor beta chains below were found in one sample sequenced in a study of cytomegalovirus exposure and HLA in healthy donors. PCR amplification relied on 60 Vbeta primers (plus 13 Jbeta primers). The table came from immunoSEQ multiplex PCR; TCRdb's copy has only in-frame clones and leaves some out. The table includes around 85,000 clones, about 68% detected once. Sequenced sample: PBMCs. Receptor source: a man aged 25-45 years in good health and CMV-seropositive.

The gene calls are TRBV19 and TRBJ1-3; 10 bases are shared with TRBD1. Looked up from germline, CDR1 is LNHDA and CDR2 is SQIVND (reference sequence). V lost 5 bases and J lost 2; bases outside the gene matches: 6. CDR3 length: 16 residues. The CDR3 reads CASSSWTGGPGNTIYF. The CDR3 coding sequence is TGTGCCAGTAGTTCCTGGACAGGGGGGCCTGGAAACACCATATATTTT.

The CDR3 region has the DNA TGTGCCAGCAGCCGCGGACAGGGTCCCTACGAGCAGTACTTC. Protein: CASSRGQGPYEQYF. The chain carries TRBV7-8 and TRBJ2-7, with TRBD1 matching 8 bases. V was clipped by 5 bases and J by 2 bases; unmatched bases: 5. The CDR3 is made up of 14 amino acids. Looked up from germline, CDR1 is SGHVS and CDR2 is FQNEAQ.

For the CDR3, the DNA is TGTGCCAGCGAGGGGAGGGGCAACTATGGCTACACCTTC. It specifies CASEGRGNYGYTF. The gene calls are TRBV2 and TRBJ1-2, with D perhaps TRBD1 (5 bases). Germline V lookup: CDR1 SNHLY, CDR2 FYNNEI. Trimming pared 8 bases from V and 2 bases from J, leaving 12 bases between. This CDR3 spans 13 amino acids.

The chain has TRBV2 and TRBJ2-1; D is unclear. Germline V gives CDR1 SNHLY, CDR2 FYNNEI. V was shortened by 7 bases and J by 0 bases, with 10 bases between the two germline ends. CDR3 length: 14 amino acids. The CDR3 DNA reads TGTGCCAGCAATCTAGGCATCTCCTACAATGAGCAGTTCTTC. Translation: CASNLGISYNEQFF.

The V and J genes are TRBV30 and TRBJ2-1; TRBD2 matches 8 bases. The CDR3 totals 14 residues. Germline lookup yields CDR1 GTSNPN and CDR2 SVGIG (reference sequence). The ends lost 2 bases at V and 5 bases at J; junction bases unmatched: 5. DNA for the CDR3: TGTGCCTGGAGTTTCCTGCGGGAGGACAATGAGCAGTTCTTC. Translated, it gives CAWSFLREDNEQFF.

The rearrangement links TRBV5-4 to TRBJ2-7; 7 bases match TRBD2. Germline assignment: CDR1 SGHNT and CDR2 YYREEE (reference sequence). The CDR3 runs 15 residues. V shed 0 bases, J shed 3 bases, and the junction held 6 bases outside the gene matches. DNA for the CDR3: TGTGCCAGCAGCTTGGTCTCTAGCGGCTACTACGAGCAGTACTTC. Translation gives CASSLVSSGYYEQYF.

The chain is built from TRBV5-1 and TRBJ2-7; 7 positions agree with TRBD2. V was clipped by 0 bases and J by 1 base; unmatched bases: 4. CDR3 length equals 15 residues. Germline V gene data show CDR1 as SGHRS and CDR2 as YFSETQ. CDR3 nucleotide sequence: TGCGCCAGCAGCTTGGATCAGGGAGGGTCCTACGAGCAGTACTTC. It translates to CASSLDQGGSYEQYF.

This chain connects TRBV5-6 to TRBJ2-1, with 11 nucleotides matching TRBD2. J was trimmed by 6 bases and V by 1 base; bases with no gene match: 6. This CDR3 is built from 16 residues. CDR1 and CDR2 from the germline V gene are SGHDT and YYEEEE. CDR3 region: CASSLQALAGVNEQFF. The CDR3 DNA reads TGTGCCAGCAGCTTGCAAGCACTAGCGGGAGTCAATGAGCAGTTCTTC.